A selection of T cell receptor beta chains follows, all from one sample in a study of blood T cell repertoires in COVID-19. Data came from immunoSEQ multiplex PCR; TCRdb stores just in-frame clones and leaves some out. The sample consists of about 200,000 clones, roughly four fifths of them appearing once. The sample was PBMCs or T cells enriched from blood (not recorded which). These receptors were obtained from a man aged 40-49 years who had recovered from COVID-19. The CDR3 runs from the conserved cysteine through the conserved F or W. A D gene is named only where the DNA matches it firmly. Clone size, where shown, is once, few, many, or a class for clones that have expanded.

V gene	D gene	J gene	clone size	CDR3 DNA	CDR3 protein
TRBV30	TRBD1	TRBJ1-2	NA	TGTGCCTGGAACATCGGGACAGGGGATGGCTACACCTTC	CAWNIGTGDGYTF
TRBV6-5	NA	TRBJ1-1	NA	TGTGCCAGCAGCTCCCATGGGGGGGCGGGTGAAGCTTTCTTT	CASSSHGGAGEAFF
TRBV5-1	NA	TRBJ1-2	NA	TGCGCCAGCAGCTTGGGGGCAGGGTCTAACTATGGCTACACCTTC	CASSLGAGSNYGYTF
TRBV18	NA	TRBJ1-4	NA	TGTGCCAGCTCACTTTCCTACCGACAGGATAATGAAAAACTGTTTTTT	CASSLSYRQDNEKLFF
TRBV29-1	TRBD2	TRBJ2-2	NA	TGCAGCGTTCGGACGGGGGGTAACACCGGGGAGCTGTTTTTT	CSVRTGGNTGELFF
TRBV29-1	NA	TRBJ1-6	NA	TGCAGCGTTAGACAGACTGATAATTCACCCCTCCACTTT	CSVRQTDNSPLHF
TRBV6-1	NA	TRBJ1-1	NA	TGTGCCAGCAGTGAGCAGGGGACGAACACTGAAGCTTTCTTT	CASSEQGTNTEAFF
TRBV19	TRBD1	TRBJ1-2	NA	TGTGCCAGTAGTTCCCTCGAGGGGGCTTTGATTGGCTACACCTTC	CASSSLEGALIGYTF
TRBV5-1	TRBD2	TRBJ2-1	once	TGCGCCAGCAGCTTTAAGGGGACTAGCGGTTACAATGAGCAGTTCTTC	CASSFKGTSGYNEQFF
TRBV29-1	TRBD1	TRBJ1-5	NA	TGCAGCGTTGAGACAGGGGGCGCTGGGCAGCCCCAGCATTTT	CSVETGGAGQPQHF
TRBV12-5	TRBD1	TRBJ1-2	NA	TGTGCTAGTGGTCCCGGGACAGGAACCTATGGCTACACCTTC	CASGPGTGTYGYTF
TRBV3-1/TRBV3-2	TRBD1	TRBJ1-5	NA	TGTGCCAGCAGCCTCGGGACAGGGGGAAGCAATCAGCCCCAGCATTTT	CASSLGTGGSNQPQHF
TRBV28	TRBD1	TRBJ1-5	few	TGTGCCAGCAGTTTAAGACAGGGACACCAGCCCCAGCATTTT	CASSLRQGHQPQHF
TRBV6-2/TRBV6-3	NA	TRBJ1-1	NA	TGTGCCAGCAGTTACTCAAGCGGTCAGATTAACACTGAAGCTTTCTTT	CASSYSSGQINTEAFF
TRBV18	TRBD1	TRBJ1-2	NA	TGTGCCAGCTCACCGACAGGGGGAAGAGGCTACACCTTC	CASSPTGGRGYTF
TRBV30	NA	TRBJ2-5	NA	TGTGCCTGGAGTGTACTCTTCCAAGAGACCCAGTACTTC	CAWSVLFQETQYF
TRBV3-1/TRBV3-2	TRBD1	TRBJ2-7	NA	TGTGCCAGCAGCCAACTCCCGGACAGGGCCCTCCACTCCTACGAGCAGTACTTC	CASSQLPDRALHSYEQYF
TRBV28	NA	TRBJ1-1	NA	TGTGCCAGCAGCCGCGGACAGTATATTGAAGCTTTCTTT	CASSRGQYIEAFF
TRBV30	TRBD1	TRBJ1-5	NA	TGTGCCTGGAGTGACTTGACAGGGGAAGGCTATAGCAATCAGCCCCAGCATTTT	CAWSDLTGEGYSNQPQHF
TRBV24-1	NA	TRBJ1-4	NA	TGTGCCACCAGTGATTCCGGGAGGGAAAAACTGTTTTTT	CATSDSGREKLFF
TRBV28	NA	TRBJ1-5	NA	TGTGCCAGCAGCTATTTAGGCATAGCACCCAATCAGCCCCAGCATTTT	CASSYLGIAPNQPQHF
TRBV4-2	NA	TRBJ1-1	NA	TGTGCCAGCAGCCGCACGGGGGGCAGGGGAGATGGTGAAGCTTTCTTT	CASSRTGGRGDGEAFF
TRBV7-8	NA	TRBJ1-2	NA	TGTGCCAGCAGCTTGCAGGCGTTCGATGGCTACACCTTC	CASSLQAFDGYTF
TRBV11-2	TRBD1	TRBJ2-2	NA	TGTGCCAGCAGCTTAGGACAGGGGGCAAACACCGGGGAGCTGTTTTTT	CASSLGQGANTGELFF
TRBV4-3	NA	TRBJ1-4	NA	TGCGCCAGCAGCCAAACTCTCCCGACAGCTGCTAGGGAAAAACTGTTTTTT	CASSQTLPTAAREKLFF
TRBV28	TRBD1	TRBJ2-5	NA	TGTGCCAGCAGCTTACAGGGGGCGGTGGAGACCCAGTACTTC	CASSLQGAVETQYF
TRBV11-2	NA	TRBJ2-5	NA	TGTGCCAGCAGCTTAGGGCAGACCCAGTACTTC	CASSLGQTQYF
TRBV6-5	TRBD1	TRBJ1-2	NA	TGTGCCAGCAGTTACTCTGGGCAACAGGGGGCAGGGGGCTACACCTTC	CASSYSGQQGAGGYTF
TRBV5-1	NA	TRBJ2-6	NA	TGCGCCAGCAGCTTGGGATATCTGGGGAGCTCTGGGGCCAACGTCCTGACTTTC	CASSLGYLGSSGANVLTF
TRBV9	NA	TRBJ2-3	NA	TGTGCCAGCAGCGCCCCAGACTCAATAACAGATACGCAGTATTTT	CASSAPDSITDTQYF
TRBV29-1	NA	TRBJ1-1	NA	TGCAGCGTTGGGCGACAGGTGACGAACACTGAAGCTTTCTTT	CSVGRQVTNTEAFF
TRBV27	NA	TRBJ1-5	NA	TGTGCCAGCAGTTTAGGGTGGGCACAAAATCAGCCCCAGCATTTT	CASSLGWAQNQPQHF
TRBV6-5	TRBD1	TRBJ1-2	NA	TGTGCCAGCAGACCCCCGACAGGGGGCGCAGATGGCTACACCTTC	CASRPPTGGADGYTF
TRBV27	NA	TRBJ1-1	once	TGTGCCAGCAGTCTGGGGCGGTACTCTGAAGCTTTCTTT	CASSLGRYSEAFF
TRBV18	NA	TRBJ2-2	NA	TGTGCCAGCTCACCTGTTTCGGGGTCCGGGGAGCTGTTTTTT	CASSPVSGSGELFF
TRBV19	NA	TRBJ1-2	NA	TGTGCCAGTGGAGGGCAGCTTGGCTACACCTTC	CASGGQLGYTF
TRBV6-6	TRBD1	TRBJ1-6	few	TGTGCCAGCAGTTACAAACAAGGGACAGGGAATTCACCCCTCCACTTT	CASSYKQGTGNSPLHF
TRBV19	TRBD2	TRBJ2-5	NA	TGTGCCAGTAGTATATTAGCGGGGGGCCAAGAGACCCAGTACTTC	CASSILAGGQETQYF
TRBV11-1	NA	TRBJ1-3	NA	TGTGCCAGCAGCTTAGACCCCAGGAACACCATATATTTT	CASSLDPRNTIYF
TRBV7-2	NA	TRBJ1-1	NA	TGTGCCAGCAGCCCCTTCAACGGGGTAGCTTTCTTT	CASSPFNGVAFF
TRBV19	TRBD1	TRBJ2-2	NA	TGTGCCAGTAGTAGGGACAGGGGCACCGGGGAGCTGTTTTTT	CASSRDRGTGELFF
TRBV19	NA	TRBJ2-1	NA	TGTGCCAGTAGGAGGATTAGGGGAGGTATTGATGAGCAGTTCTTC	CASRRIRGGIDEQFF
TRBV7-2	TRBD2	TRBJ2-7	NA	TGTGCCAGCAGCGTAACCGGGACTAGCGGGGGGGGTTCCTACGAGCAGTACTTC	CASSVTGTSGGGSYEQYF
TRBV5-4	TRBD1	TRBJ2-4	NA	TGTGCCAGCAGCCCGGGACAGAGAAACATTCAGTACTTC	CASSPGQRNIQYF
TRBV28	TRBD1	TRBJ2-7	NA	TGTGCCAGCAGACGCCAGGGGGCCCACGAGCAGTACTTC	CASRRQGAHEQYF
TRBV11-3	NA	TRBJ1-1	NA	TGTGCCAGCAGCTTAGAAGGTTCGGGAGAAGCTTTCTTT	CASSLEGSGEAFF
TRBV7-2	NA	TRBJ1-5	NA	TGTGCCAGCAGCTGGACCAGGGGTGTGGGCAATCAGCCCCAGCATTTT	CASSWTRGVGNQPQHF
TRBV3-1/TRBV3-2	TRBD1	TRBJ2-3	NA	TGTGCCAGCAGCCTCACCACAGGGGCAGGGGGCACAGATACGCAGTATTTT	CASSLTTGAGGTDTQYF
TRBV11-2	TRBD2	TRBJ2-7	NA	TGTGCCAGCAGCTTAGAAAGCGGGGGGGCTTACGAGCAGTACTTC	CASSLESGGAYEQYF
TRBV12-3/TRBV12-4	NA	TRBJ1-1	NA	TGTGCCAGCAGCCCGACAGGTAGCCCTGAAGCTTTCTTT	CASSPTGSPEAFF
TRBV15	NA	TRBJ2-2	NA	TGTGCCACCAGCAGAGGCGGCACCGCGAACACCGGGGAGCTGTTTTTT	CATSRGGTANTGELFF
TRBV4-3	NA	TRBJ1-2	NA	TGCGCCAGCAGCCAAGAATTAGGACAGTCCTATGGCTACACCTTC	CASSQELGQSYGYTF
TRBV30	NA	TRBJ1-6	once	TGTGCCTGGACCGTACGAAGCCTCGACAGGAAGAATTCACCCCTCCACTTT	CAWTVRSLDRKNSPLHF